This is a list of T cell receptor beta chains from one sample in a study of Graves' ophthalmopathy and Graves' hyperthyroidism. TCRdb called the multiplex PCR reads again in MiXCR, with one record for every CDR3 protein. Of 350,000 to 400,000 distinct CDR3 sequences in the sample, approximately 15% were seen once. The sample comprised peripheral blood. Every receptor here comes from a woman under 30 with stable Graves' hyperthyroidism. Both conserved end residues are part of each CDR3. The order of the fields is J gene, V gene, CDR3 protein.

TRBJ2-5 TRBV6-2/TRBV6-3 CASSYGGAVQETQYF
TRBJ1-1 TRBV7-9 CASSKRVDTEAFF
TRBJ2-7 TRBV27 CASSGGTGVSYEQYF
TRBJ2-5 TRBV24-1 CATRAGAQETQYF
TRBJ1-2 TRBV11-1 CASSSQRNYGYTF
TRBJ1-1 TRBV7-2 CASSPQDRALKAFF
TRBJ1-5 TRBV6-1 CASSPGEGNQPQHF
TRBJ2-2 TRBV7-3 CASSPTGGGVGTGELFF
TRBJ1-1 TRBV5-1 CASSSTTGTGGATEAFF
TRBJ1-3 TRBV15 CATSRGQPSGNTIYF
TRBJ2-7 TRBV2 CASSGPRGGEQYF
TRBJ1-1 TRBV18 CASSPSGQDPTEAFF
TRBJ2-7 TRBV19 CASRGPAEQYF
TRBJ2-7 TRBV7-2 CASSLAPEGGFYEQYF
TRBJ1-1 TRBV19 CASSIDFRESNTEAFF
TRBJ1-5 TRBV6-1 CATSLSNQPQHF
TRBJ2-2 TRBV20-1 CSARSWGLAGGPDTGELFF
TRBJ1-5 TRBV6-1 CASSPRPDRSNQPQHF
TRBJ1-2 TRBV11-2 CANSSLRDRARRNYGYTF
TRBJ1-1 TRBV19 CASAGYMNTEAFF
TRBJ2-5 TRBV6-5 CASSSLDSTQETQYF
TRBJ1-3 TRBV2 CASSVGRTSGNTIYF
TRBJ1-2 TRBV2 CASSEGQGAYGYTF
TRBJ2-7 TRBV28 CASTRLGDREQYF
TRBJ1-2 TRBV6-5 CASSYYGTDRYGYTF
TRBJ1-1 TRBV28 CASSSIDRGSTEAFF
TRBJ1-2 TRBV6-5 CASSHEADSFYGYTF
TRBJ2-7 TRBV11-2 CASSFSPYEQYF
TRBJ2-5 TRBV7-6 CASSLAEISDVGIDGETQYF
TRBJ1-5 TRBV5-1 CASSLVGGRDQPQHF
TRBJ1-2 TRBV20-1 CSAATTGGADYGYTF
TRBJ1-1 TRBV24-1 CATSDSPPDREDTEAFF
TRBJ1-2 TRBV19 CASSLTGWDYGYTF
TRBJ2-7 TRBV6-5 CASSSWGRTYEQYF
TRBJ1-1 TRBV12-3/TRBV12-4 CASSLSLDLEAFF
TRBJ2-7 TRBV6-1 CASTKGAPYEQYF
TRBJ1-2 TRBV12-3/TRBV12-4 CASSLGYRGRDGYTF
TRBJ2-7 TRBV6-1 CASSPGRTGAYEQYF
TRBJ1-1 TRBV2 CASSEGQINTEAFF
TRBJ2-7 TRBV11-1 CASSLSGTVTYEQYF
TRBJ1-5 TRBV28 CASRTSRQPQHF